The entry below gives a single T cell receptor beta chain sequence along with its context. The target antigen is unknown. This table comes from immunoSEQ multiplex PCR, and its TCRdb copy is limited to in-frame clones, with some not included. The repertoire holds 500,000 or so clones, around 96% seen once, with 0.064% in the top ten. The CDR3 totals 16 residues. Germline values: CDR1 SGHRS, CDR2 YFSETQ. The ends lost 5 bases at V and 6 bases at J; junction bases unmatched: 8. The sample originates from a study of shared clonotypes between healthy human individuals. Turning to the study itself: In total, the donors were two women and three men aged 18 to 49.

The study, taken as a whole, reports: Richness estimates generally favored naive over memory subsets.

The sequenced material came from naive CD4+ T cells sorted from blood. The subset was: CD45RA+ positively selected. This chain links TRBV5-1 with TRBJ2-3; 14 bases map to TRBD2. This clonotype originated in a woman aged 25 to 39 in good health. The CDR3 region is CASSAGTSGGRDTQYF. CDR3 bases: TGCGCCAGCAGTGCCGGGACTAGCGGGGGAAGGGATACGCAGTATTTT. Full variable domain (remainder filled in from reference TRBV5-1 and TRBJ2-3): KAGVTQTPRYLIKTRGQQVTLSCSPISGHRSVSWYQQTPGQGLQFLFEYFSETQRNKGNFPGRFSGRQFSNSRSEMNVSTLELGDSALYLCASSAGTSGGRDTQYFGPGTRLTVL.